The rows below give T cell receptor beta chains drawn from one sample of a study of shared clonotypes between healthy human individuals. Sequenced by immunoSEQ multiplex PCR; TCRdb stores in-frame clones only, minus some. The data hold over 2,000,000 clones, with around 93% observed a single time. The sequenced material came from naive CD8+ T cells from PBMCs. These receptors all come from a man between 18 and 35 years old in good health. Some clones in this sample may be carry-over from other donors' samples. The CDR3 runs from the conserved cysteine through the conserved F or W. A D gene is named only where the DNA matches it firmly. A row's size may be missing; if present it is once, few, many or a size class.

v_call	clone_size	d_call	j_call	cdr3_aa	cdr3_nt
TRBV5-1	NA	NA	TRBJ1-1	CASTYGPTTNTEAFF	TGCGCCAGCACCTACGGTCCCACGACCAACACTGAAGCTTTCTTT
TRBV30	NA	NA	TRBJ1-1	CAWEAAVGINTEAFF	TGTGCCTGGGAGGCGGCGGTGGGGATTAACACTGAAGCTTTCTTT
TRBV7-9	NA	NA	TRBJ2-5	CASSSPGGETQYF	TGTGCCAGCAGCTCTCCCGGGGGAGAGACCCAGTACTTC
TRBV7-9	once	TRBD1	TRBJ1-4	CASSLGRGQEEKLFF	TGTGCCAGCAGCTTAGGCAGGGGGCAAGAAGAAAAACTGTTTTTT
TRBV19	NA	NA	TRBJ2-7	CASSIVPAGEQYF	TGTGCCAGTAGTATAGTCCCGGCCGGCGAGCAGTACTTC
TRBV27	NA	TRBD2	TRBJ2-1	CASSWGGVYNEQFF	TGTGCCAGCAGTTGGGGGGGAGTCTACAATGAGCAGTTCTTC
TRBV10-3	NA	NA	TRBJ2-2	CAISDVRTVNTGELFF	TGTGCCATCAGTGACGTTAGGACCGTGAACACCGGGGAGCTGTTTTTT
TRBV18	NA	NA	TRBJ2-1	CASSPLSDGSSYNEQFF	TGTGCCAGCTCACCACTCTCAGACGGGAGCTCCTACAATGAGCAGTTCTTC
TRBV7-2	NA	TRBD1	TRBJ2-7	CASSPWTGGYEQYF	TGTGCCAGCAGCCCCTGGACAGGGGGCTACGAGCAGTACTTC
TRBV7-9	NA	NA	TRBJ2-1	CASSLAPNEQFF	TGTGCCAGCAGCTTAGCGCCCAATGAGCAGTTCTTC
TRBV7-8	NA	TRBD2	TRBJ2-5	CASSILSGVQETQYF	TGTGCCAGCAGCATTTTAAGCGGGGTTCAAGAGACCCAGTACTTC
TRBV11-1	NA	NA	TRBJ2-7	CASSPSRAGPALGEQYF	TGTGCCAGCAGCCCGAGTAGGGCGGGCCCCGCGTTGGGGGAGCAGTACTTC
TRBV10-3	NA	TRBD2	TRBJ2-1	CAVLGAGGGSYNEQFF	TGTGCCGTCTTGGGAGCGGGAGGTGGATCCTACAATGAGCAGTTCTTC
TRBV4-1	NA	TRBD1	TRBJ2-7	CASSPDRGLEQYF	TGCGCCAGCAGCCCAGACAGGGGACTCGAGCAGTACTTC
TRBV19	NA	NA	TRBJ1-1	CASRGRTDSNTEAFF	TGTGCCAGTAGGGGACGGACAGATTCGAACACTGAAGCTTTCTTT
TRBV9	NA	NA	TRBJ1-1	CASSPVGGTEAFF	TGTGCCAGCAGCCCCGTAGGCGGGACTGAAGCTTTCTTT
TRBV29-1	NA	NA	TRBJ2-7	CSVESQQGGSYEQYF	TGCAGCGTTGAATCTCAGCAGGGGGGCTCCTACGAGCAGTACTTC
TRBV29-1	NA	TRBD2	TRBJ2-1	CSVDRTSGSYNEQFF	TGCAGCGTTGACAGGACTAGCGGCTCCTACAATGAGCAGTTCTTC
TRBV4-1	NA	TRBD2	TRBJ2-4	CASSQVAGGAKNIQYF	TGCGCCAGCAGCCAAGTAGCGGGAGGGGCCAAAAACATTCAGTACTTC
TRBV27	NA	TRBD1	TRBJ1-1	CASSLYPGGTEAFF	TGTGCCAGCAGTCTATATCCAGGGGGCACTGAAGCTTTCTTT
TRBV29-1	NA	NA	TRBJ1-3	CSVQTRAGNTIYF	TGCAGCGTACAGACTCGGGCTGGAAACACCATATATTTT
TRBV4-3	NA	TRBD1	TRBJ1-1	CASSQGTGKNTEAFF	TGCGCCAGCAGCCAGGGGACAGGGAAGAACACTGAAGCTTTCTTT
TRBV7-3	NA	NA	TRBJ2-1	CASSFAGRRDGEQFF	TGTGCCAGCAGCTTTGCCGGCAGACGCGATGGTGAGCAGTTCTTC